These T cell receptor beta chains were read from a single sample in a study of response to subunit inactivated influenza vaccine. TCRdb passed the RT-PCR reads through MiXCR, listing each CDR3 protein once. This sample has hundreds of thousands of distinct CDR3 sequences, with 13% to 15% found just once. Sequenced here: PBMCs from blood, sampled 14 days before vaccination. The source of these receptors is a man over 45 who received an inactivated influenza vaccine. The CDR3 runs from the conserved cysteine through the conserved F or W.

v_call: TRBV7-9
j_call: TRBJ1-1
cdr3_length: 16
cdr3_aa: CASSPPQGYRNTEAFF

v_call: TRBV3-1
j_call: TRBJ2-1
cdr3_length: 14
cdr3_aa: CASSPNLGAGEQFF

v_call: TRBV7-9
j_call: TRBJ1-1
cdr3_length: 14
cdr3_aa: CASSFWGVNTEAFF

v_call: TRBV7-9
j_call: TRBJ1-2
cdr3_length: 15
cdr3_aa: CASSRTGRRVGGYTF

v_call: TRBV2
j_call: TRBJ2-4
cdr3_length: 16
cdr3_aa: CASRSDSRGAKNIQYF

v_call: TRBV7-2
j_call: TRBJ2-5
cdr3_length: 16
cdr3_aa: CASSRLLAGGRETQYF

v_call: TRBV12-3/TRBV12-4
j_call: TRBJ2-3
cdr3_length: 13
cdr3_aa: CASSSDRWDTQYF

v_call: TRBV12-3/TRBV12-4
j_call: TRBJ2-2
cdr3_length: 15
cdr3_aa: CASRDLWGWTGELFF

v_call: TRBV12-3/TRBV12-4
j_call: TRBJ1-6
cdr3_length: 12
cdr3_aa: CASRPGGSPLHF

v_call: TRBV2
j_call: TRBJ2-2
cdr3_length: 16
cdr3_aa: CASSASTGGYTGELFF

v_call: TRBV5-5
j_call: TRBJ2-7
cdr3_length: 14
cdr3_aa: CASILFHGAYEQYF

v_call: TRBV4-2
j_call: TRBJ2-5
cdr3_length: 16
cdr3_aa: CASSQEAGQQQETQYF

v_call: TRBV23-1
j_call: TRBJ2-5
cdr3_length: 14
cdr3_aa: CASSQRQGKETQYF

v_call: TRBV5-1
j_call: TRBJ1-1
cdr3_length: 13
cdr3_aa: CASSTKGATEAFF

v_call: TRBV6-5
j_call: TRBJ2-2
cdr3_length: 16
cdr3_aa: CASSYGAGSYTGELFF

v_call: TRBV10-3
j_call: TRBJ2-7
cdr3_length: 15
cdr3_aa: CAIREEMTGAHEQYF

v_call: TRBV29-1
j_call: TRBJ2-1
cdr3_length: 13
cdr3_aa: CSLAGGDYNEQFF

v_call: TRBV6-1
j_call: TRBJ2-6
cdr3_length: 18
cdr3_aa: CASSEFGGLISGANVLTF

v_call: TRBV5-1
j_call: TRBJ1-2
cdr3_length: 14
cdr3_aa: CASSPRTDGYGYTF

v_call: TRBV6-2/TRBV6-3
j_call: TRBJ2-2
cdr3_length: 16
cdr3_aa: CASSTRDGSRTGELFF

v_call: TRBV20-1
j_call: TRBJ2-5
cdr3_length: 15
cdr3_aa: CSATGQGILQETQYF

v_call: TRBV12-3/TRBV12-4
j_call: TRBJ1-1
cdr3_length: 13
cdr3_aa: CASSLLANTEALF

v_call: TRBV30
j_call: TRBJ2-7
cdr3_length: 19
cdr3_aa: CAWSVQRGFSGRAFSRQYF

v_call: TRBV7-9
j_call: TRBJ2-7
cdr3_length: 12
cdr3_aa: CASSSQNYEQYF

v_call: TRBV4-2
j_call: TRBJ1-1
cdr3_length: 16
cdr3_aa: CASSLTTGVGYTEAFF

v_call: TRBV28
j_call: TRBJ2-7
cdr3_length: 13
cdr3_aa: CASSFRGRYEQYF

v_call: TRBV7-6
j_call: TRBJ1-4
cdr3_length: 13
cdr3_aa: CASSPTVNEKLFF

v_call: TRBV20-1
j_call: TRBJ2-1
cdr3_length: 12
cdr3_aa: CSASGRGYEQFF

v_call: TRBV12-3/TRBV12-4
j_call: TRBJ1-5
cdr3_length: 14
cdr3_aa: CASSPQSLGQPQHF

v_call: TRBV24-1
j_call: TRBJ2-3
cdr3_length: 18
cdr3_aa: CATSDPIRDRGRSDTQYF

v_call: TRBV12-3/TRBV12-4
j_call: TRBJ2-3
cdr3_length: 15
cdr3_aa: CASSLVSGLADTQYF

v_call: TRBV5-1
j_call: TRBJ2-1
cdr3_length: 13
cdr3_aa: CASSPRGYHEQFF

v_call: TRBV5-1
j_call: TRBJ2-5
cdr3_length: 15
cdr3_aa: CASSSTGDTSGTQYF

v_call: TRBV3-1
j_call: TRBJ2-2
cdr3_length: 24
cdr3_aa: CASSQEHRPGGTSGRGRNTGELFF

v_call: TRBV7-8
j_call: TRBJ2-3
cdr3_length: 15
cdr3_aa: CASSPEGLAEDTQYF

v_call: TRBV11-2
j_call: TRBJ2-3
cdr3_length: 15
cdr3_aa: CASSVAGVTQDTQYF

v_call: TRBV29-1
j_call: TRBJ1-3
cdr3_length: 13
cdr3_aa: CSVNTGSGNTIYF

v_call: TRBV3-1
j_call: TRBJ1-2
cdr3_length: 13
cdr3_aa: CASSQQGGIGYTF

v_call: TRBV7-9
j_call: TRBJ2-5
cdr3_length: 15
cdr3_aa: CASSLLIQGRETQYF

v_call: TRBV12-3/TRBV12-4
j_call: TRBJ1-1
cdr3_length: 13
cdr3_aa: CASSFTDNTEAFF

v_call: TRBV7-2
j_call: TRBJ2-5
cdr3_length: 13
cdr3_aa: CASSFSGGQTQYF

v_call: TRBV18
j_call: TRBJ2-2
cdr3_length: 16
cdr3_aa: CASSAYRDPTTGELFF

v_call: TRBV2
j_call: TRBJ2-5
cdr3_length: 16
cdr3_aa: CASSPQGTGGKETQYF

v_call: TRBV20-1
j_call: TRBJ1-5
cdr3_length: 15
cdr3_aa: CSARKGARGNQPQHF

v_call: TRBV7-2
j_call: TRBJ1-1
cdr3_length: 14
cdr3_aa: CASSLRTLNTEAFF

v_call: TRBV7-6
j_call: TRBJ2-7
cdr3_length: 15
cdr3_aa: CASSPSLARTYEQYF

v_call: TRBV9
j_call: TRBJ2-2
cdr3_length: 14
cdr3_aa: CASSVEGNTGELFF

v_call: TRBV12-3/TRBV12-4
j_call: TRBJ1-1
cdr3_length: 14
cdr3_aa: CASSQGTMNTEAFF

v_call: TRBV3-1
j_call: TRBJ2-5
cdr3_length: 11
cdr3_aa: CASSLTSGIAF

v_call: TRBV12-3/TRBV12-4
j_call: TRBJ2-1
cdr3_length: 15
cdr3_aa: CASSLTKRGVSEQFF

v_call: TRBV28
j_call: TRBJ2-2
cdr3_length: 14
cdr3_aa: CASSPRGKTGELFF

v_call: TRBV3-1
j_call: TRBJ2-5
cdr3_length: 14
cdr3_aa: CASSPTSGVETQYF

v_call: TRBV3-1
j_call: TRBJ1-2
cdr3_length: 16
cdr3_aa: CASSHPTGENDYGYTF

v_call: TRBV7-9
j_call: TRBJ2-7
cdr3_length: 15
cdr3_aa: CASSLNSGRSTEQYF